These 12 T cell receptor beta chains originate from one sample sequenced in a study of regulatory T cells in long-lasting Graves disease. In building TCR beta libraries, iRepertoire HTBI primers were used together with Arm-PCR of CDR3 regions. TCRdb passed the multiplex PCR reads through MiXCR, listing each CDR3 protein once. The table lists 450,000 to 700,000 distinct CDR3 sequences, approximately 13% of them singletons. The time point was: newly diagnosed GD, antithyroid drugs for less than 3 months. RNA extracted from PBMCs served as the sequencing template. This sample also appeared in a second study, on T cells in Graves' hyperthyroidism and ophthalmopathy.

Sequenced here: peripheral blood mononuclear cells (PBMCs), sampled at new diagnosis, from a patient treated with antithyroid drugs. The receptors originated from a man aged 25-45 years with Graves disease.

This chain connects TRBV7-9 to TRBJ2-7; 9 bases map to TRBD1. The germline gives CDR1 SEHNR, CDR2 FQNEAQ (reference sequence). The CDR3 sequence is 15 residues long. The V gene end was trimmed by 3 bases and the J gene end by 2 bases; junction bases not matched to a gene: 5. The CDR3 here is CASSLGQGFTYEQYF. CDR3 nucleotide sequence: TGTGCCAGCAGCTTGGGACAGGGCTTCACCTACGAGCAGTACTTC. Looking up the rest from reference TRBV7-9 and TRBJ2-7 gives the full variable domain: DTGVSQNPRHKITKRGQNVTFRCDPISEHNRLYWYRQTLGQGPEFLTYFQNEAQLEKSRLLSDRFSAERPKGSFSTLEIQRTEQGDSAMYLCASSLGQGFTYEQYFGPGTRLTVT.

The J gene is TRBJ1-1, the V gene TRBV10-3; no clear D gene. This CDR3 spans 14 amino acids. Germline V gene sequence: CDR1 ENHRY, CDR2 SYGVKD. V gave up 0 bases and J gave up 6 bases, with 11 bases separating them. CDR3 loop: CAISESMDSPEAFF. In DNA form, the CDR3 reads TGTGCCATCAGTGAGTCAATGGATAGCCCTGAAGCTTTCTTT.

This clonotype was seen many times. This chain joins TRBV5-8 and TRBJ2-5; the match to TRBD1 covers 7 bases. CDR1 and CDR2 (germline): SGHTS, YDEGEE. Trimming cost V 3 bases and J 9 bases; bases outside gene matches: 14. There are 15 residues in the CDR3. CDR3 nucleotide sequence: TGTGCCAGCAGCTCCGGGACAGTACAAATTGAGGCCCAGTACTTC. This translates into CASSSGTVQIEAQYF.

The chain has TRBV20-1 and TRBJ2-7, with D maybe TRBD2 (6 bases). V dropped 8 bases and J dropped 5 bases, with 22 bases sitting between them. The germline V gene encodes CDR1 DFQATT and CDR2 SNEGSKA (reference sequence). CDR3 length: 14 amino acids. CDR3 in DNA: TGCAGTCTGATTGGGGGAGGCCCGGCCCACGAGCAGTACTTC. It is translated as CSLIGGGPAHEQYF.

This clonotype was seen repeatedly, ten times or more. The chain recombines TRBV6-1 with TRBJ2-2; TRBD2 aligns across 7 bases. The CDR3 is 16 amino acids. Trimming removed 1 base from V and 3 bases from J; junction bases left unmatched: 5. Germline values: CDR1 MNHNS, CDR2 SASEGT. CDR3 sequence (DNA): TGTGCCAGCAGTGAAGTTGGGGGGGTGGACACCGGGGAGCTGTTTTTT. This codes for CASSEVGGVDTGELFF.

In the case of this clonotype: This sequence may be a read error, since a much larger clone differs from it by one base. The genes are TRBV6-2 or TRBV6-3 and TRBJ2-7, with TRBD2 matching 12 bases. Trimming cost V 8 bases and J 3 bases; bases outside gene matches: 5. The CDR3 spans 14 residues. Germline loops: CDR1 MNHEY, CDR2 SVGEGT. CDR3 region: CASGETSGSYEQYF. The CDR3 DNA is TGTGCCAGCGGAGAGACTAGCGGGAGCTACGAGCAGTACTTC.

This clonotype was seen more than once but under ten times. This chain uses TRBV18 with TRBJ2-3; TRBD2 might be the D (5 bases). This CDR3 is 15 amino acids long. In germline, CDR1 is KGHSH, CDR2 LQKENI. The V end lost 9 bases, the J end lost 4 bases, and 20 bases lay between the germline ends. CDR3 protein: CASYSLARGADTQYF. The CDR3 DNA reads as TGTGCCAGTTATTCACTGGCCCGGGGTGCAGATACGCAGTATTTT.

CDR3 region: CAISESSSGSYNEQFF. As DNA, the CDR3 is TGTGCCATCAGTGAGTCCTCTAGCGGGAGCTACAATGAGCAGTTCTTC. The rearrangement uses TRBV10-3 and TRBJ2-1; 10 positions agree with TRBD2. V lost 0 bases and J lost 3; bases outside the gene matches: 2. This CDR3 spans 16 amino acids. Germline loops: CDR1 ENHRY, CDR2 SYGVKD.

This clonotype was detected many times. This chain joins TRBV12-3 or TRBV12-4 and TRBJ1-4; D remains unclear. Trimming stripped 6 bases from V and 7 bases from J, with 9 bases between. CDR3 length equals 12 residues. The CDR3 DNA reads as TGTGCCAGCAGGGGATTCGGTGAAAAACTGTTTTTT. This translates into CASRGFGEKLFF.

Many counts were recorded for this clonotype. The J gene is TRBJ2-7, the V gene TRBV29-1, with 9 bases fitting TRBD2. J was trimmed by 0 bases and V by 0 bases; bases with no gene match: 12. Germline CDR1 is SQVTM and CDR2 is ANQGSEA. CDR3 length: 18 residues. The CDR3 DNA reads as TGCAGCGTTGAAGATGGAAGCGGGAGGACCAGAAGCTCCTACGAGCAGTACTTC. Translation: CSVEDGSGRTRSSYEQYF.

Concerning this clonotype itself: A much larger clone sits a single nucleotide away, making a read error possible. CDR3 bases: TGTGCCAGCAGCTTCGGGGGGACAGGGGGCTCCTCCTCCTACAATGAGCAGTTCTTC. Encoded protein: CASSFGGTGGSSSYNEQFF. This chain links TRBV11-2 with TRBJ2-1, with 12 bases that match TRBD1. J was trimmed by 0 bases and V by 3 bases; bases with no gene match: 9. Germline V lookup: CDR1 SGHAT, CDR2 FQNNGV. The CDR3 is made up of 19 amino acids. Full variable domain (remainder filled in from reference TRBV11-2 and TRBJ2-1): EAGVAQSPRYKIIEKRQSVAFWCNPISGHATLYWYQQILGQGPKLLIQFQNNGVVDDSQLPKDRFSAERLKGVDSTLKIQPAKLEDSAVYLCASSFGGTGGSSSYNEQFFGPGTRLTVL.

The chain employs TRBV25-1 and TRBJ2-6; the match to TRBD1 covers 8 bases. With 3 bases clipped from V and 2 bases from J, the junction kept 3 bases outside the gene matches. This CDR3 is 16 amino acids long. Germline V gene lookup returns CDR1 MGHDK and CDR2 SYGVNS. The CDR3 here is CASSDTGGPGANVLTF. For the CDR3, the DNA is TGTGCCAGCAGTGATACAGGGGGTCCTGGGGCCAACGTCCTGACTTTC.